This entry lists 17 T cell receptor beta chains sequenced from one sample in a study of CD8 T cells in Susac syndrome. RNA amounts of about 0.5 to 1 ug underwent reverse transcription with random hexamers. TCRdb reprocessed the immunoSEQ multiplex PCR reads via MiXCR and lists one record per CDR3 protein. The data show around 150,000 distinct CDR3 sequences, 94% seen once. Sequenced sample: CD8+ T cells from PBMCs. The receptors shown here come from a human donor in good health.

The chain has TRBV3-1 and TRBJ2-5; no firm D call. This CDR3 is 15 amino acids long. The V gene lost 1 base and the J gene lost 2 bases, with 11 bases spanning the gap. Germline loops: CDR1 LGHDT, CDR2 YNNKEL (reference sequence). The CDR3 DNA reads TGTGCCAGCAGCCAAGGACGGATGCCTCAAGAGACCCAGTACTTC. Protein sequence: CASSQGRMPQETQYF.

The sample holds one count of this clonotype. The chain couples TRBV20-1 to TRBJ2-3; D is possibly TRBD2 (6 bases). This CDR3 has 15 amino acids. Between the trimmed V and J ends, which lost 4 bases and 5 bases, there was a span of 19 bases. CDR1 and CDR2 (germline): DFQATT, SNEGSKA (reference sequence). The DNA of the CDR3 is TGCAGTGCTATCGATGGGGAGGCCCGTGGAGATACGCAGTATTTT. Translation: CSAIDGEARGDTQYF.

This chain joins TRBV7-9 and TRBJ2-3, with TRBD2 identical over 7 bases. Germline V gene data show CDR1 as SEHNR and CDR2 as FQNEAQ (reference sequence). V trimming: 5 bases; J trimming: 3 bases; junction bases outside the gene matches: 5. The CDR3 length is 14 residues. In DNA form, the CDR3 reads TGTGCCAGCAGCCCAGCGGGGATTACAGATACGCAGTATTTT. This codes for CASSPAGITDTQYF.

The chain links TRBV29-1 to TRBJ2-7; D is perhaps TRBD1 or TRBD2 (6 bases each). The germline V gene encodes CDR1 SQVTM and CDR2 ANQGSEA. This CDR3 has 13 amino acids. With 8 bases removed from V and 2 bases from J, the gap between germline ends came to 16 bases. CDR3 loop: CSYGEGGAYEQYF. CDR3 sequence (DNA): TGCAGCTATGGAGAGGGGGGTGCCTACGAGCAGTACTTC.

In nucleotides, the CDR3 is TGTGCCAGTAGTATAGGCGGAGGGAGTGATTACAATGAGCAGTTCTTC. Amino acid sequence: CASSIGGGSDYNEQFF. The chain has TRBV19 and TRBJ2-1, with D perhaps TRBD2 (6 bases). CDR1 is LNHDA, CDR2 SQIVND, per germline (reference sequence). Trimming took off 1 base at V and 4 bases at J, with 14 bases between the two ends. The CDR3 contains 16 residues.

The chain joins TRBV5-1 to TRBJ2-1; D not resolved. With 1 base removed from V and 2 bases from J, the gap between germline ends came to 13 bases. The germline V gene encodes CDR1 SGHRS and CDR2 YFSETQ. CDR3 size: 16 residues. The chain's CDR3 is CASSLPSAVTYNEQFF. CDR3 sequence (DNA): TGCGCCAGCAGCTTGCCGTCCGCGGTTACCTACAATGAGCAGTTCTTC.

This rearrangement joins TRBV3-1 to TRBJ2-1; 10 bases line up with TRBD2. The V segment lost 0 bases and the J segment 4 bases; nucleotides outside the gene matches: 3. CDR3 length: 16 amino acids. Germline CDR1 is LGHDT and CDR2 is YNNKEL (reference sequence). CDR3 bases: TGTGCCAGCAGCCAAGATCCTAGCGGGAGTTACAATGAGCAGTTCTTC. Its protein product is CASSQDPSGSYNEQFF.

The chain has TRBV27 and TRBJ2-3; D gene unclear. V was pared by 0 bases and J by 4 bases, with 11 bases between. CDR3 length: 15 residues. Germline-derived CDR1 and CDR2 are MNHEY and SMNVEV (reference sequence). The CDR3 is CASSLSSYSPDTQYF. In nucleotides, the CDR3 is TGTGCCAGCAGTTTATCCTCATACTCCCCAGATACGCAGTATTTT.

This sequence joins TRBV28 and TRBJ2-1, with 7 bases fitting TRBD2. Germline assignment: CDR1 MDHEN and CDR2 SYDVKM. Trimming removed 8 bases from V and 10 bases from J; junction bases left unmatched: 11. This CDR3 has 13 residues. The CDR3 sequence is CASYGSGAGEQFF. The CDR3 DNA follows: TGTGCCAGCTATGGAAGCGGGGCTGGAGAGCAGTTCTTC.

The V and J genes are TRBV6-6 and TRBJ2-2, with 7 bases matching TRBD1. Trimming at V came to 6 bases and at J to 1 base, leaving 5 bases not matched to a gene. The CDR3 is made up of 15 amino acids. In germline, CDR1 is MNHNY, CDR2 SVGAGI (reference sequence). CDR3 DNA sequence: TGTGCCAGCAGATGGGGACAGCTGAACACCGGGGAGCTGTTTTTT. This gives the protein CASRWGQLNTGELFF.

This CDR3 reads CASSLGARQETQYF. For the CDR3, the DNA is TGTGCCAGCAGCTTAGGTGCCAGACAAGAGACCCAGTACTTC. The chain recombines TRBV7-8 with TRBJ2-5; D not resolved. Trimming took 1 base from V and 2 from J, leaving 8 bases between them. Germline values: CDR1 SGHVS, CDR2 FQNEAQ. The CDR3 covers 14 residues. The whole variable domain, filled in from reference TRBV7-8 and TRBJ2-5, reads GAGVSQSPRYKVAKRGQDVALRCDPISGHVSLFWYQQALGQGPEFLTYFQNEAQLDKSGLPSDRFFAERPEGSVSTLKIQRTQQEDSAVYLCASSLGARQETQYFGPGTRLLVL.

The J gene is TRBJ1-1, the V gene TRBV2; no clear D gene. CDR1 and CDR2 from the germline V gene are SNHLY and FYNNEI. The length of the CDR3 is 12 residues. Trimming cost V 4 bases and J 3 bases, with 6 bases left between them. CDR3 nucleotide sequence: TGTGCCAGCAGTGCGGGATACACTGAAGCTTTCTTT. This translates into CASSAGYTEAFF.

The CDR3 sequence is CASSFGLADSYEQYF. Written as DNA, the CDR3 is TGTGCCAGCAGCTTCGGACTAGCGGACTCCTACGAGCAGTACTTC. The V call is TRBV4-2, the J call TRBJ2-7, with 10 bases matching TRBD2. The V segment lost 5 bases and the J segment 0 bases; nucleotides outside the gene matches: 4. Germline V CDR1 and CDR2: LGHNA, YNFKEQ. This CDR3 contains 15 residues.

This clonotype was counted once. This rearrangement joins TRBV5-6 to TRBJ2-1; D might be TRBD1 or TRBD2, each matching 5 bases. The CDR3 extends over 14 amino acids. Trimming took off 0 bases at V and 6 bases at J, with 10 bases between the two ends. The germline CDR1 and CDR2 sequences are SGHDT and YYEEEE. The CDR3 DNA sequence: TGTGCCAGCAGCTTGGCGGGACGCCGCAATGAGCAGTTCTTC. This sequence encodes CASSLAGRRNEQFF.

The CDR3 here is CASSYGVDTGELFF. DNA of the CDR3: TGTGCCAGCAGTTATGGTGTGGACACCGGGGAGCTGTTTTTT. The chain carries TRBV6-5 and TRBJ2-2; D remains ambiguous. This CDR3 has 14 amino acids. The germline V and J ends were trimmed by 3 bases and 3 bases, with 8 bases remaining between them. CDR1 is MNHEY and CDR2 is SVGAGI in the germline V gene.

This chain connects TRBV5-6 to TRBJ2-5; 7 nucleotides align to TRBD1. The germline V gene encodes CDR1 SGHDT and CDR2 YYEEEE. There are 14 residues in the CDR3. The J segment lost 4 bases and the V segment lost 0 bases, leaving 3 bases of the junction unmatched. DNA for the CDR3: TGTGCCAGCAGCTTGGCAGGGGGTGCAGAGACCCAGTACTTC. It is translated as CASSLAGGAETQYF. The variable domain in full, completed from reference TRBV5-6 and TRBJ2-5, reads DAGVTQSPTHLIKTRGQQVTLRCSPKSGHDTVSWYQQALGQGPQFIFQYYEEEERQRGNFPDRFSGHQFPNYSSELNVNALLLGDSALYLCASSLAGGAETQYFGPGTRLLVL.

The chain joins TRBV27 to TRBJ2-7; no clear D gene. CDR1 is MNHEY, CDR2 SMNVEV, per germline (reference sequence). CDR3 size: 13 residues. Trimming took 5 bases from V and 7 from J, leaving 15 bases between them. The CDR3 protein is CASSPLGSVEQYF. The CDR3 DNA is TGTGCCAGCAGTCCCCTTGGGTCCGTTGAGCAGTACTTC.